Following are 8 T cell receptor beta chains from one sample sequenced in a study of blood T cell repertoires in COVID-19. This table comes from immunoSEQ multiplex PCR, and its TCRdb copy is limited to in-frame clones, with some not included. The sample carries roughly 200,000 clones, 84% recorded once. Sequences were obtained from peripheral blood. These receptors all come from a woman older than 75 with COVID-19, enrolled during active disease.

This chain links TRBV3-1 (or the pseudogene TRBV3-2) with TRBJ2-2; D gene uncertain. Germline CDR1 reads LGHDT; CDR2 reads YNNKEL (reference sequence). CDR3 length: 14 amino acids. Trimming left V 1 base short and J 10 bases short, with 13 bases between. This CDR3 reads CASSQGGYSVELFF. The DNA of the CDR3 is TGTGCCAGCAGCCAAGGCGGCTACTCGGTGGAGCTGTTTTTT.

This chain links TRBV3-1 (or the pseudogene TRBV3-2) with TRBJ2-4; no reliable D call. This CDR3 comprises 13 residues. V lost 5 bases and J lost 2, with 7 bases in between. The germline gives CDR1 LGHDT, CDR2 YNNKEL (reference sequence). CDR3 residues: CASSTHPKNIQYF. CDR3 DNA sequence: TGTGCCAGCAGCACTCACCCCAAAAACATTCAGTACTTC.

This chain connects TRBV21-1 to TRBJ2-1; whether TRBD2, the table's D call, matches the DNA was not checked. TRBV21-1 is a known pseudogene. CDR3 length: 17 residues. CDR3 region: CASSPVRGTSGSNEQFF. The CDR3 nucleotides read TGTGCCAGCTCTCCGGTCCGAGGGACTAGCGGGAGTAATGAGCAGTTCTTC.

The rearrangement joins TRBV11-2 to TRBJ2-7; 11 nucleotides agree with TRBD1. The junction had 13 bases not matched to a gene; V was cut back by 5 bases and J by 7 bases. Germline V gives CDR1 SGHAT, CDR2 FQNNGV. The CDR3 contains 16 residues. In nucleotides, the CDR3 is TGTGCCAGCAGCCCAGGGGGGACAGGGGGATTACTTGAGCAGTACTTC. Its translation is CASSPGGTGGLLEQYF.

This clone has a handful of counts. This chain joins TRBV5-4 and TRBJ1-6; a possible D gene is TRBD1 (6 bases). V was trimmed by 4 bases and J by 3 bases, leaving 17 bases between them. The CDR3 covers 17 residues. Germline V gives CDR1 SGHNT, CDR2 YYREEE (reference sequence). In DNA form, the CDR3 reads TGTGCCAGCAGCAGGGTGCATGGGGGCCGCTATAATTCACCCCTCCACTTT. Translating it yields CASSRVHGGRYNSPLHF.

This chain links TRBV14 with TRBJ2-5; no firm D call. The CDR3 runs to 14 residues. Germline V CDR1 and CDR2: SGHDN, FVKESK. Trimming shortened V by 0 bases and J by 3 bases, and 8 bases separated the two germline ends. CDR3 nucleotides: TGTGCCAGCAGCCAAGATCGGGTAAAAGAGACCCAGTACTTC. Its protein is CASSQDRVKETQYF.

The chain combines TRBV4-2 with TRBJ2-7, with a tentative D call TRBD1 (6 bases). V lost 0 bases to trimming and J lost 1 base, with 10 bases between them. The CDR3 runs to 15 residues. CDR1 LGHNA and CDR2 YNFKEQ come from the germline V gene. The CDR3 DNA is TGTGCCAGCAGCCAAGATGGGGGCAGATCCTACGAGCAGTACTTC. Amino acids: CASSQDGGRSYEQYF.

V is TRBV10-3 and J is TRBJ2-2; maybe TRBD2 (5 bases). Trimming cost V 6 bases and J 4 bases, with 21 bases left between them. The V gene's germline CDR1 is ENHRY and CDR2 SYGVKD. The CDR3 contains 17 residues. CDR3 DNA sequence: TGTGCCATCAGGACCTCGGGGAGCTCGGTGGTCACCGGGGAGCTGTTTTTT. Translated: CAIRTSGSSVVTGELFF.